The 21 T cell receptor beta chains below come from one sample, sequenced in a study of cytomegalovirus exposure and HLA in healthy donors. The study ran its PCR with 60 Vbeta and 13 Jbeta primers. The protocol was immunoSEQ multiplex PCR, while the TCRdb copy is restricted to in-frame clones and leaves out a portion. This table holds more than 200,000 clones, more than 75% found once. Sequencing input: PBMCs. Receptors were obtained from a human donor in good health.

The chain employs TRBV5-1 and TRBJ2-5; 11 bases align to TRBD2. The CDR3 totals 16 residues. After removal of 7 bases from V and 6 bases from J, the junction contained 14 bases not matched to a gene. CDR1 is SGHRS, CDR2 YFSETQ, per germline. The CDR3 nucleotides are TGCGCCAGCGTAGCGGGAGGGCCTGTTGGGTTTCAGACCCAGTACTTC. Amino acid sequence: CASVAGGPVGFQTQYF.

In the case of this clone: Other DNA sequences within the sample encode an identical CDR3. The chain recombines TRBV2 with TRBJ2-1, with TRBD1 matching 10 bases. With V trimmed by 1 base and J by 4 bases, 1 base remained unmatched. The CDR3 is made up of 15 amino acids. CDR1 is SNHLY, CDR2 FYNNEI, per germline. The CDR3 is CASSEEGQGYNEQFF. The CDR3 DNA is TGTGCCAGCAGTGAAGAGGGACAGGGGTACAATGAGCAGTTCTTC.

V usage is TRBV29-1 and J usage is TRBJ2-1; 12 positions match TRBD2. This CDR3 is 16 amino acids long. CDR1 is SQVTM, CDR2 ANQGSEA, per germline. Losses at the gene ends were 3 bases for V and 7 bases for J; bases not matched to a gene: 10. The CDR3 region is CSVEGASGRVSNEQFF. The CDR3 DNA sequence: TGCAGCGTTGAGGGTGCTAGCGGGAGGGTTAGTAATGAGCAGTTCTTC.

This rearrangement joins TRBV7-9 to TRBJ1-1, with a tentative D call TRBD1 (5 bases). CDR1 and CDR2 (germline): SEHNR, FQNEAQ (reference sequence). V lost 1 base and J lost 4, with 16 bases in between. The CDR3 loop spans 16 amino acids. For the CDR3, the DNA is TGTGCCAGCAGCTTAGTTGCGGGGGGAGGAGGCACTGAAGCTTTCTTT. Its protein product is CASSLVAGGGGTEAFF.

DNA for the CDR3: TGTGCCAGCAGCCAAGATCTATCCCAGGTTAGAGGGGGCTATGGCTACACCTTC. It is translated as CASSQDLSQVRGGYGYTF. V and J are TRBV4-2 and TRBJ1-2, with D possibly being TRBD1 (6 bases). The V gene's germline CDR1 is LGHNA and CDR2 YNFKEQ. Trimming removed 0 bases from V and 4 bases from J, with 21 bases in between. The CDR3 consists of 18 residues.

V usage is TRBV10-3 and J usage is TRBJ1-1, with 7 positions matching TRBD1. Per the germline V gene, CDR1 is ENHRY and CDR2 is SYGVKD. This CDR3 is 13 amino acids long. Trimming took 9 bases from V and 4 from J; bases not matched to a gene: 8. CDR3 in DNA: TGTGCCATATACAGGGGCGTCAGCACTGAAGCTTTCTTT. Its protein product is CAIYRGVSTEAFF.

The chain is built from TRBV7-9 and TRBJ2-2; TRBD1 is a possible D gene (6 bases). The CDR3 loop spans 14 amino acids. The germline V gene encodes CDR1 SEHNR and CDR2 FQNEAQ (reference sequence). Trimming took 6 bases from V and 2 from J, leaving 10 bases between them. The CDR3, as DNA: TGTGCCAGCAGGTGGGACATTAACACCGGGGAGCTGTTTTTT. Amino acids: CASRWDINTGELFF.

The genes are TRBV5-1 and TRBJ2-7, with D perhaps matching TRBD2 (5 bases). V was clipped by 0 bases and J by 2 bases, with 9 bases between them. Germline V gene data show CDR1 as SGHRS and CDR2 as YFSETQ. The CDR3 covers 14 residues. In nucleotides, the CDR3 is TGCGCCAGCAGCTTGGAACAGACTACCTACGAGCAGTACTTC. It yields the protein CASSLEQTTYEQYF.

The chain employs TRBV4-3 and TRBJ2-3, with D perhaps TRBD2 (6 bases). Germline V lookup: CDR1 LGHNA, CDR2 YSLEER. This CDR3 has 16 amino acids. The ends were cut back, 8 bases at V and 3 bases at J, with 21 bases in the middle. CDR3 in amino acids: CASRRRTSGETDTQYF. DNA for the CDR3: TGCGCCAGCCGCCGCCGCACGTCGGGGGAGACAGATACGCAGTATTTT.

Here the CDR3 reads CASRRGGTSNTGELFF. CDR3 coding DNA: TGTGCCAGCAGGCGGGGGGGGACTTCAAACACCGGGGAGCTGTTTTTT. The chain carries TRBV28 and TRBJ2-2; 9 bases agree with TRBD2. The germline V gene encodes CDR1 MDHEN and CDR2 SYDVKM. V shed 6 bases and J 2 bases; nucleotides not matched to a gene: 7. CDR3 length: 16 residues.

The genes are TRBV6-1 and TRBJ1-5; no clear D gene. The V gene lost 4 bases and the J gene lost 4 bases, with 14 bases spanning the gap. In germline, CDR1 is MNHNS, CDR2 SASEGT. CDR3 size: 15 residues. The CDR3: CASSGQEGMNQPQHF. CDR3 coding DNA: TGTGCCAGCAGTGGGCAGGAGGGCATGAATCAGCCCCAGCATTTT.

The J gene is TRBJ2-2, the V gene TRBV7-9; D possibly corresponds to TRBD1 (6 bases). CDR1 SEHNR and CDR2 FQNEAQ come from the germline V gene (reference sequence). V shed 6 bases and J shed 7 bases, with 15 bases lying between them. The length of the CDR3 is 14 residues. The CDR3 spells CASRPRGQYGELFF. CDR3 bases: TGTGCCAGCAGACCTAGAGGACAGTACGGGGAGCTGTTTTTT.

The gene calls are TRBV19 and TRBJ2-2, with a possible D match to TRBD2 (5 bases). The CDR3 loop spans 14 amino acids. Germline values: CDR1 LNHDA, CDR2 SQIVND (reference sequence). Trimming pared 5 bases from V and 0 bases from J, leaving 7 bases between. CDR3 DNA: TGTGCCAGTAGTTTCGGGACGAACACCGGGGAGCTGTTTTTT. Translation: CASSFGTNTGELFF.

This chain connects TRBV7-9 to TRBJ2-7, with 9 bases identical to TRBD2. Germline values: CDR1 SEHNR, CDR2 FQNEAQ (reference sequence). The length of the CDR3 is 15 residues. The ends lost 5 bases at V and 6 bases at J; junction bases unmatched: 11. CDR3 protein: CASSPALAGFGEQYF. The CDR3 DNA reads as TGTGCCAGCAGCCCGGCGCTAGCGGGATTCGGCGAGCAGTACTTC.

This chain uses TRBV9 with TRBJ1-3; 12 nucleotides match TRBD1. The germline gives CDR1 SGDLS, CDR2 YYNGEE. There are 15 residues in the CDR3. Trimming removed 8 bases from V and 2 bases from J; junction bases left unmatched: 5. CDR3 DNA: TGTGCCAGTAACCGGGACAGGGGGCCTGGAAACACCATATATTTT. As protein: CASNRDRGPGNTIYF.

CDR3 in amino acids: CASSFFGGLNQPQHF. CDR3 bases: TGTGCCAGCAGTTTTTTTGGGGGGTTGAATCAGCCCCAGCATTTT. This rearrangement joins TRBV28 to TRBJ1-5; maybe TRBD1 (5 bases). V was cut by 3 bases and J by 4 bases, with 13 bases left in between. CDR1 is MDHEN and CDR2 is SYDVKM in the germline V gene. The CDR3 runs to 15 residues. The full variable domain, its missing parts supplied by reference TRBV28 and TRBJ1-5, is DVKVTQSSRYLVKRTGEKVFLECVQDMDHENMFWYRQDPGLGLRLIYFSYDVKMKEKGDIPEGYSVSREKKERFSLILESASTNQTSMYLCASSFFGGLNQPQHFGDGTRLSIL.

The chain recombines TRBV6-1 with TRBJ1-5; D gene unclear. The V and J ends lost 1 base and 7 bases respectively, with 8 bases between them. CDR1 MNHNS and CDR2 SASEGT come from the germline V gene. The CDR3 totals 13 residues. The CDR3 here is CASSEDEQQPQHF. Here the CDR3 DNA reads TGTGCCAGCAGTGAAGATGAGCAACAGCCCCAGCATTTT.

CDR3 sequence: CASRLTGMNTEAFF. CDR3 coding DNA: TGTGCCAGCAGACTGACAGGAATGAACACTGAAGCTTTCTTT. The chain recombines TRBV28 with TRBJ1-1, with TRBD1 as a possible D gene (6 bases). V was trimmed by 6 bases and J by 0 bases, leaving 11 bases between them. Germline CDR1 is MDHEN and CDR2 is SYDVKM. The CDR3 has 14 amino acids.

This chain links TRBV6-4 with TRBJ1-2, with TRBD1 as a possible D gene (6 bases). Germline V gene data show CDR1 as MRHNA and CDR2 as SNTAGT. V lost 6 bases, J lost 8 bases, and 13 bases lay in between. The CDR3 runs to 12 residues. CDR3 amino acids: CASRPGARGYTF. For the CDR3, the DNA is TGTGCCAGCAGACCAGGGGCGCGGGGCTACACCTTC.

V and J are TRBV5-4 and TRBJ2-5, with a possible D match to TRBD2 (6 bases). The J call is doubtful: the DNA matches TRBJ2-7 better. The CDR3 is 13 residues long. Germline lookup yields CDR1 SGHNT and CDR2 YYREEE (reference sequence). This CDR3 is CASSLETSYEQYF. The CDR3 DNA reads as TGTGCCAGCAGCTTGGAGACTAGCTACGAGCAGTACTTC.

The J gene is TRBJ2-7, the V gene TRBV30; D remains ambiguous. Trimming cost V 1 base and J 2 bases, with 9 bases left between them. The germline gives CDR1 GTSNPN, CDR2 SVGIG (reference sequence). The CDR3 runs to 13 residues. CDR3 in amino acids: CAWSELRTYEQYF. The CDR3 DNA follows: TGTGCCTGGAGTGAACTCAGGACCTACGAGCAGTACTTC. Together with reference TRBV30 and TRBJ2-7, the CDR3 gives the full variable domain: SQTIHQWPATLVQPVGSPLSLECTVEGTSNPNLYWYRQAAGRGLQLLFYSVGIGQISSEVPQNLSASRPQDRQFILSSKKLLLSDSGFYLCAWSELRTYEQYFGPGTRLTVT.